These T cell receptor beta chains were read from a single sample in a study of OX40 agonist ivuxolimab in advanced cancers. Assay used: immunoSEQ multiplex PCR; TCRdb lists only in-frame clones, some missing. The table lists about 86,000 clones, about 89% of them singletons, with approximately 8.4% in the top ten. The sequences come from CD4+ or CD8+ T cells sorted from blood, collected in a trial of the OX40 agonist ivuxolimab. Receptors originate from an adult with an advanced solid tumor such as melanoma, head and neck, liver or kidney cancer. Each CDR3 is given with its conserved first and last residue. A D gene is named only where the DNA matches it firmly. Expanded clones are given a class, and other clones once, few, many or no size at all.

abundance: NA; d_gene: TRBD2; j_gene: TRBJ2-1; v_gene: TRBV4-2; CDR3nt: TGTGCCAGCAGCCAAGAGACTAGCGGGGCCGCCTACAATGAGCAGTTCTTC; CDR3aa: CASSQETSGAAYNEQFF
abundance: NA; d_gene: NA; j_gene: TRBJ2-1; v_gene: TRBV11-3; CDR3nt: TGTGCCAGCAGCGACGACAGCAGCTCCTACAATGAGCAGTTCTTC; CDR3aa: CASSDDSSSYNEQFF
abundance: NA; d_gene: NA; j_gene: TRBJ2-3; v_gene: TRBV5-1; CDR3nt: TGCGCCAGCAGCCAACGGGGTTGGGCAGATACGCAGTATTTT; CDR3aa: CASSQRGWADTQYF
abundance: NA; d_gene: NA; j_gene: TRBJ2-7; v_gene: TRBV6-6; CDR3nt: TGTGCCAGCAGTTACGGTGAGGGGATCTCATACGAGCAGTACTTC; CDR3aa: CASSYGEGISYEQYF
abundance: NA; d_gene: NA; j_gene: TRBJ1-5; v_gene: TRBV5-1; CDR3nt: TGCGCCAGCAGCTTGGGTGACAGATATCAGCCCCAGCATTTT; CDR3aa: CASSLGDRYQPQHF
abundance: once; d_gene: NA; j_gene: TRBJ2-1; v_gene: TRBV28; CDR3nt: TGTGCCAGCTACGAATTTACCTACAATGAGCAGTTCTTC; CDR3aa: CASYEFTYNEQFF
abundance: NA; d_gene: NA; j_gene: TRBJ2-7; v_gene: TRBV2; CDR3nt: TGTGCCGTCGTGTGGGGGGGCCACTACGAGCAGTACTTC; CDR3aa: CAVVWGGHYEQYF
abundance: NA; d_gene: TRBD2; j_gene: TRBJ2-5; v_gene: TRBV2; CDR3nt: TGTGCCAGCAGCAACACCGGGACTAGTTCCCAAGAGACCCAGTACTTC; CDR3aa: CASSNTGTSSQETQYF
abundance: NA; d_gene: NA; j_gene: TRBJ2-5; v_gene: TRBV5-1; CDR3nt: TGCGCCAGCAGCTTCATAGTCCAAGAGACCCAGTACTTC; CDR3aa: CASSFIVQETQYF
abundance: NA; d_gene: TRBD1; j_gene: TRBJ2-7; v_gene: TRBV28; CDR3nt: TGTGCCAGCAGTTTTTTACGACAGGGATCTTACGAGCAGTACTTC; CDR3aa: CASSFLRQGSYEQYF
abundance: NA; d_gene: NA; j_gene: TRBJ1-1; v_gene: TRBV5-8; CDR3nt: TGTGCCAGCAGCTTGGCCTTGGCCCGGAGCACTGAAGCTTTCTTT; CDR3aa: CASSLALARSTEAFF